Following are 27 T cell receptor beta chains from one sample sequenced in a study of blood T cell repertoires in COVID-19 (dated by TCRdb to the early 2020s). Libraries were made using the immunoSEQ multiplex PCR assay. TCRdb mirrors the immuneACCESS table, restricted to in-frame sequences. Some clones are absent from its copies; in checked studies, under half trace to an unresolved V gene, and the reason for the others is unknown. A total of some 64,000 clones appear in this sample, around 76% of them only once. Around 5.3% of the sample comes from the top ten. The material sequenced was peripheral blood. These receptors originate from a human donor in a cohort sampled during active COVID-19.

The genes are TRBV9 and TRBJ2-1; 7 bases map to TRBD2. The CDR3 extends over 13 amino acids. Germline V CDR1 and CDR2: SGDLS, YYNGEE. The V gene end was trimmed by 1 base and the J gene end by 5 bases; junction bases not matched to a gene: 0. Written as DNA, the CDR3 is TGTGCCAGCAGCGTAAGCGGGAACAATGAGCAGTTCTTC. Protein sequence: CASSVSGNNEQFF.

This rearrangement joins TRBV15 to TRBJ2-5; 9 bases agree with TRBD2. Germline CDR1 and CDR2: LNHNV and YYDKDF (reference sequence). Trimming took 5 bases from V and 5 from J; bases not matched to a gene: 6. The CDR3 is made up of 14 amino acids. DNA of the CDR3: TGTGCCACCAGCGGGCGGGGGGGCATGGAGACCCAGTACTTC. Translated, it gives CATSGRGGMETQYF.

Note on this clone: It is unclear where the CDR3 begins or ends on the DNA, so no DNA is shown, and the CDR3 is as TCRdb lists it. The CDR3 sequence: CASSFAVGTVNTGELFF. The V gene is TRBV12-1, the J gene TRBJ2-2; TRBD1, the table's D call, was not compared with the DNA. TRBV12-1 is a listed pseudogene. The CDR3 extends over 17 residues, inclusive of both ends.

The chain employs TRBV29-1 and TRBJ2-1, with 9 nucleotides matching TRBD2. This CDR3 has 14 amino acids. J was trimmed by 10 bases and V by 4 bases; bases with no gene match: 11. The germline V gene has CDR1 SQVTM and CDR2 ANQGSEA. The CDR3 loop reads CSVGSGGGVQEQFF. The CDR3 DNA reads TGCAGCGTTGGGTCTGGCGGGGGGGTTCAGGAGCAGTTCTTC.

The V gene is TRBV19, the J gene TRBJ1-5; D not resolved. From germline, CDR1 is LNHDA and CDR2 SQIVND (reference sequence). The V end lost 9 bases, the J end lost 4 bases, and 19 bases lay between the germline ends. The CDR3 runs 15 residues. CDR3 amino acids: CASKLSTQNNQPQHF. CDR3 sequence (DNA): TGTGCCAGCAAGCTCTCGACACAAAATAATCAGCCCCAGCATTTT. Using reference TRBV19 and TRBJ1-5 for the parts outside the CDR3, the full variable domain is DGGITQSPKYLFRKEGQNVTLSCEQNLNHDAMYWYRQDPGQGLRLIYYSQIVNDFQKGDIAEGYSVSREKKESFPLTVTSAQKNPTAFYLCASKLSTQNNQPQHFGDGTRLSIL.

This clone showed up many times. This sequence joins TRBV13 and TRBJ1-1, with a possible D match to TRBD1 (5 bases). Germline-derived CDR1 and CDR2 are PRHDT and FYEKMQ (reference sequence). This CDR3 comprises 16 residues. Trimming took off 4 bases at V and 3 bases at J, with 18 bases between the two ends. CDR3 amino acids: CASSSRGGWGDTEAFF. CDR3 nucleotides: TGTGCCAGCAGCTCCCGCGGGGGGTGGGGAGACACTGAAGCTTTCTTT. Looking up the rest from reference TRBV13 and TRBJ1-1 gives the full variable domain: AAGVIQSPRHLIKEKRETATLKCYPIPRHDTVYWYQQGPGQDPQFLISFYEKMQSDKGSIPDRFSAQQFSDYHSELNMSSLELGDSALYFCASSSRGGWGDTEAFFGQGTRLTVV.

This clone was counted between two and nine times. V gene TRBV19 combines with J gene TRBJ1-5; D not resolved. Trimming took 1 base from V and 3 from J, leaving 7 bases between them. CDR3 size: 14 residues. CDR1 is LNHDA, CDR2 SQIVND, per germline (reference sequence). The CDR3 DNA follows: TGTGCCAGTAGTATAGGGCAGGTCAATCAGCCCCAGCATTTT. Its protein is CASSIGQVNQPQHF.

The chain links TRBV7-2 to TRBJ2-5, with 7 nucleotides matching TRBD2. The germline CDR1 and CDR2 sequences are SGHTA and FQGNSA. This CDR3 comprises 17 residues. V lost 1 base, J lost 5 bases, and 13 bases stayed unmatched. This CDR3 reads CASSLVPGLGSMETQYF. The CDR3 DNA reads TGTGCCAGCAGCTTAGTGCCAGGACTAGGGTCGATGGAGACCCAGTACTTC.

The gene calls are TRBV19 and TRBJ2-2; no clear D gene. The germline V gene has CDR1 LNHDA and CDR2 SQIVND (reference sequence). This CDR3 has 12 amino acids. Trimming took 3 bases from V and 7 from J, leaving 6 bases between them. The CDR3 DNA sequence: TGTGCCAGTAGTATTCCAGACGGGGAGCTGTTTTTT. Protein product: CASSIPDGELFF.

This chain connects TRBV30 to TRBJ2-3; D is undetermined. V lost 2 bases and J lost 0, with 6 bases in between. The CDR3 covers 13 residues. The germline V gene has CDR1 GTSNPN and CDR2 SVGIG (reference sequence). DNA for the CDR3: TGTGCCTGGAGTATCGGTAGCACAGATACGCAGTATTTT. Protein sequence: CAWSIGSTDTQYF.

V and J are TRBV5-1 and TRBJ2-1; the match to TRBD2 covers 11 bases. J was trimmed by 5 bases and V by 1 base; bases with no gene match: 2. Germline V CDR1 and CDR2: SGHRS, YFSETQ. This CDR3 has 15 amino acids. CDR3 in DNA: TGCGCCAGCAGCTTGCTAGCGGGGGGCAACAATGAGCAGTTCTTC. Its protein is CASSLLAGGNNEQFF.

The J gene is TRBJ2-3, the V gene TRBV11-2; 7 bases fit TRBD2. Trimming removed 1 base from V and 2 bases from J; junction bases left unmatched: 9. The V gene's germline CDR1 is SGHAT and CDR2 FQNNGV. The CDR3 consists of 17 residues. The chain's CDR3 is CASSLVITGGNTDTQYF. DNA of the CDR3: TGTGCCAGCAGCTTAGTAATAACGGGGGGAAACACAGATACGCAGTATTTT.

The DNA of the CDR3 is TGTGCCAGCAGCTCCCCTCCCGGAGAGACCCAGTACTTC. Translating gives CASSSPPGETQYF. The genes are TRBV5-4 and TRBJ2-5; no clear D gene. CDR3 length equals 13 residues. V lost 3 bases to trimming and J lost 4 bases, with 10 bases between them. CDR1 is SGHNT, CDR2 YYREEE, per germline (reference sequence).

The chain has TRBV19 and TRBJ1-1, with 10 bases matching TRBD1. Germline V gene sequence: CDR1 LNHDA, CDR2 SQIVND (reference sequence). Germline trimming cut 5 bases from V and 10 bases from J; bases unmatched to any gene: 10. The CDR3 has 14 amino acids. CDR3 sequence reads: CASSGDRGISTAFF. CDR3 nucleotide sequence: TGTGCCAGTAGTGGGGACAGGGGAATTTCAACAGCTTTCTTT.

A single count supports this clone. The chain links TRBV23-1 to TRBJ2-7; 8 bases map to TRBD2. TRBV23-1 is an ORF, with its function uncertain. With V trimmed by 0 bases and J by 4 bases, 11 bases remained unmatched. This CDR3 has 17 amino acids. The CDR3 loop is CASSQSVPGGTFYEQYF. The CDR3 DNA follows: TGCGCCAGCAGTCAATCGGTCCCGGGAGGGACCTTTTACGAGCAGTACTTC.

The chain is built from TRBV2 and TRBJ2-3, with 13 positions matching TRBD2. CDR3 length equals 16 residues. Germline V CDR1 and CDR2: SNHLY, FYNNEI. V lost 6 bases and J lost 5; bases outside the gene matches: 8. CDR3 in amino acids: CASRAGTSGAGDTQYF. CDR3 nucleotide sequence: TGTGCCAGCAGGGCCGGGACTAGCGGGGCTGGAGATACGCAGTATTTT.

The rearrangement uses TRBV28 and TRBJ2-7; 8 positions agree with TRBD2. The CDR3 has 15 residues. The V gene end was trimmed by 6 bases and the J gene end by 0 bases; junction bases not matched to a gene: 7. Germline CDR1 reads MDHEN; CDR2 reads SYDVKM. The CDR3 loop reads CASRLPGGNSYEQYF. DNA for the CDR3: TGTGCCAGCAGACTCCCGGGGGGGAACTCCTACGAGCAGTACTTC.

The CDR3 DNA reads as TGTGCCACCAGTGTCCAACCTCCAGGGACAGGGGGGATCGGGGAGCTGTTTTTT. It translates to CATSVQPPGTGGIGELFF. This chain uses TRBV24-1 with TRBJ2-2; TRBD1 matches 11 bases. This CDR3 is 18 amino acids long. The germline V gene has CDR1 KGHDR and CDR2 SFDVKD. Trimming removed 5 bases from V and 7 bases from J; junction bases left unmatched: 14.

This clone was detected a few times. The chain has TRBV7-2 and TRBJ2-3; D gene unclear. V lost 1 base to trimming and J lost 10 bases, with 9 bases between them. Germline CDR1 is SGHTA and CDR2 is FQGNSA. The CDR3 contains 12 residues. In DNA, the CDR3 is TGTGCCAGCAGCTTAGAGCTAGGAGCGCAGTATTTT. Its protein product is CASSLELGAQYF.

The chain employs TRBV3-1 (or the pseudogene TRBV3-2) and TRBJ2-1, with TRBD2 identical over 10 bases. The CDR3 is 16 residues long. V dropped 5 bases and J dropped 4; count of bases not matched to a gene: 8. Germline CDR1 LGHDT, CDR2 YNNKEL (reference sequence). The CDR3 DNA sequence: TGTGCCAGCAGCTCGAGCGGGGGGGCGGGTTACAATGAGCAGTTCTTC. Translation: CASSSSGGAGYNEQFF.

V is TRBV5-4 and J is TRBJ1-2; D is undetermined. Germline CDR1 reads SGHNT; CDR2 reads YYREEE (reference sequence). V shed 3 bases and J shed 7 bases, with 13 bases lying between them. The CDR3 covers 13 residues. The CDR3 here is CASSYQDAGGYTF. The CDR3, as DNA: TGTGCCAGCAGCTATCAGGATGCAGGTGGCTACACCTTC.

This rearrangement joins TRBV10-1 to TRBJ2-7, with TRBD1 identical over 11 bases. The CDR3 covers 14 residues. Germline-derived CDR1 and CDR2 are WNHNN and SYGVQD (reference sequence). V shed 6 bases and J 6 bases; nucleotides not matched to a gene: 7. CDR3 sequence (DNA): TGCGCCAGCAGCCGAGTAGGGACAGGGGGCGAGCAGTACTTC. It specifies CASSRVGTGGEQYF.

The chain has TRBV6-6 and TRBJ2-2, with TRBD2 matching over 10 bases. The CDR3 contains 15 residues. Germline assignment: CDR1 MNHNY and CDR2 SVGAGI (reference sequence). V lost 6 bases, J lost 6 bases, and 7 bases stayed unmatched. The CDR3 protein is CASRETSGVAGELFF. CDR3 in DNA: TGTGCCAGCAGAGAAACTAGCGGGGTCGCCGGGGAGCTGTTTTTT.

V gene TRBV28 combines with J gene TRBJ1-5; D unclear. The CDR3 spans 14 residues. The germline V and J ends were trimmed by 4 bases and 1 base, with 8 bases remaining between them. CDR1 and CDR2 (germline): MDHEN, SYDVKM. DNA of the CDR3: TGTGCCAGCAGTTCAATACAGAGCAATCAGCCCCAGCATTTT. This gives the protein CASSSIQSNQPQHF.

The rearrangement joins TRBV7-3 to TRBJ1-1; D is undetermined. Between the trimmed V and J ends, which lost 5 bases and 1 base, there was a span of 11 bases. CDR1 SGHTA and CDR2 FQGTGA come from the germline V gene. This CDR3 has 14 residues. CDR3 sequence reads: CASSPGLSNTEAFF. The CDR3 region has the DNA TGTGCCAGCAGCCCCGGACTCTCGAACACTGAAGCTTTCTTT.

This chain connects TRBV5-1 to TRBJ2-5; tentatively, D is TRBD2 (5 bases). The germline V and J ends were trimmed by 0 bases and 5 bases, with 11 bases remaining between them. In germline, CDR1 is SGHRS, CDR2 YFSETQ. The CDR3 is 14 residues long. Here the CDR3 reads CASSLEVRGETQYF. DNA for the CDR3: TGCGCCAGCAGCTTGGAAGTGCGCGGGGAGACCCAGTACTTC.

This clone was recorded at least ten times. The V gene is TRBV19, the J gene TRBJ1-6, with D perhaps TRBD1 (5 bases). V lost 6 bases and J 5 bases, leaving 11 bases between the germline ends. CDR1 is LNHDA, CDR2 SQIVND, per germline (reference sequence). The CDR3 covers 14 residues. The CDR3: CASSVGLNNSPLHF. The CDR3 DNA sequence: TGTGCCAGTAGCGTGGGACTTAATAATTCACCCCTCCACTTT.